This TCR beta chain was recovered during a study of blood T cell repertoires in COVID-19. Looking at the study overall: Samples representing acute and convalescent COVID-19 were sourced from the United States, Italy and Spain. T cells, B-cell-depleted T cells, or PBMCs supplied cDNA or gDNA.

Repertoires were generated with immunoSEQ multiplex PCR, while TCRdb's copy carries only in-frame clones and drops some. Of some 200,000 clones listed, approximately 80% are singletons. CDR3 length: 13 amino acids. The V gene's germline CDR1 is MNHEY and CDR2 SVGEGT. The V end lost 2 bases, the J end lost 9 bases, and 11 bases lay between the germline ends. Participants' reported clinical history set cohort assignment. The sequenced sample consisted of PBMCs or T cells enriched from blood (not recorded which). The sequence was obtained from a woman aged 40-49 years with acute COVID-19. The chain uses TRBV6-2 or TRBV6-3 and TRBJ2-1, with D possibly matching TRBD2 (5 bases). The CDR3 loop reads CASSYPGIGEQFF. CDR3 DNA: TGTGCCAGCAGTTACCCGGGGATAGGTGAGCAGTTCTTC.